Listed here is a single T cell receptor beta chain. These data originate in a study of T-cell reconstitution after alpha-beta-depleted transplantation in children. Germline assignment: CDR1 MGHRA and CDR2 YSYEKL. CDR3 size: 16 residues. V lost 0 bases and J lost 8; bases outside the gene matches: 9. For TCRbeta, the library was prepared with unique molecular identifiers. TCRdb itself ran the PCR reads through MiXCR, one entry per CDR3 protein. This table holds some 200,000 distinct CDR3 sequences, approximately 10% found once. The sample was PBMCs from the stem cell graft donor, taken from the stem cell graft. This chain connects TRBV4-1 to TRBJ1-2, with TRBD1 matching over 10 bases. This clonotype originated in a human donor who donated a stem cell graft to a child with acute lymphoblastic leukemia. The CDR3 loop reads CASSQDGGQGIGGYTF. The CDR3 region has the DNA TGCGCCAGCAGCCAAGATGGGGGACAGGGGATCGGCGGCTACACCTTC.